This T cell receptor (beta chain) was captured by sequencing in a study of cytomegalovirus exposure and HLA in healthy donors. TCRdb's table, derived via immunoSEQ multiplex PCR, lists solely in-frame clones and lacks some. Among 150,000 to 200,000 clones, approximately 90% were seen once, and the ten largest hold roughly 3%. Findings and caveats of the study: First-cohort TCR clusters tended to co-occur in the roughly 120 validation repertoires, a later analysis found. Usually a TCR sequence was rare, but some public TCRs were found in many donors. Reported results showed that the classifier diagnosed cytomegalovirus status with high specificity and sensitivity. The listing of approximately 160 TCR beta chains classed them as cytomegalovirus-associated.

As concerns this clone: The target antigen is unknown.

The sequencing input was PBMCs. The source is a man in his late teens or twenties in good health and CMV-seronegative.

CDR3 nucleotides: TGTGCCAGCAGTGAGACAGGTGACTCCTACGAGCAGTACGTC. This codes for CASSETGDSYEQYV. This chain joins TRBV6-1 and TRBJ2-7; maybe TRBD1 (6 bases). This CDR3 comprises 14 residues. V dropped 3 bases and J dropped 0 bases, with 9 bases sitting between them. Germline-derived CDR1 and CDR2 are MNHNS and SASEGT.